The rows below give T cell receptor beta chains drawn from one sample of a study of vaccination effects on CD4 cells after COVID-19. No cognate antigen is known for these TCRs. The protocol was immunoSEQ multiplex PCR, while the TCRdb copy is restricted to in-frame clones and leaves out a portion. Among under 50,000 clones, about 70% were seen once, and the ten largest hold just over 8.5%. Sequencing was performed on CD4+ T cells from PBMCs cultured without peptide, taken before COVID-19 vaccination. The receptors originated from a human donor who had a prior SARS-CoV-2 infection. CDR3s include the opening cysteine and the closing phenylalanine or tryptophan. A D gene is named only where the DNA matches it firmly. Where a row states a size, it is once, few, many or the class of an expanded clone; other rows omit it.

D gene: TRBD2; J gene: TRBJ2-1; V gene: TRBV3-1/TRBV3-2; CDR3 length: 20; clone size: few; CDR3 protein: CASSQGDWTSGYWELREQFF; CDR3 DNA: TGTGCCAGCAGCCAAGGGGACTGGACTAGCGGGTACTGGGAACTTCGGGAGCAGTTCTTC
D gene: NA; J gene: TRBJ1-3; V gene: TRBV15; CDR3 length: 14; clone size: few; CDR3 protein: CATSPVAAGNTIYF; CDR3 DNA: TGTGCCACCAGCCCGGTGGCAGCTGGAAACACCATATATTTT
D gene: TRBD2; J gene: TRBJ2-7; V gene: TRBV2; CDR3 length: 14; clone size: NA; CDR3 protein: CASRQLAGIWEQYF; CDR3 DNA: TGTGCCAGCCGTCAACTAGCGGGAATCTGGGAGCAGTACTTC
D gene: NA; J gene: TRBJ2-7; V gene: TRBV21-1; CDR3 length: 14; clone size: NA; CDR3 protein: CASSKHRGAYEQYF; CDR3 DNA: TGTGCCAGCAGCAAACACAGGGGTGCCTACGAGCAGTACTTC
D gene: NA; J gene: TRBJ2-5; V gene: TRBV12-2; CDR3 length: 19; clone size: NA; CDR3 protein: CASRLALSREDLRRETQYF; CDR3 DNA: TGTGCAAGTCGCTTAGCCCTTTCAAGGGAGGACTTAAGAAGGGAGACCCAGTACTTC
D gene: TRBD2; J gene: TRBJ2-7; V gene: TRBV20-1; CDR3 length: 13; clone size: NA; CDR3 protein: CSASSLADYEQYF; CDR3 DNA: TGCAGTGCTAGTTCACTAGCGGACTACGAGCAGTACTTC
D gene: TRBD1; J gene: TRBJ2-7; V gene: TRBV5-1; CDR3 length: 15; clone size: NA; CDR3 protein: CASSSGTGWAYEQYF; CDR3 DNA: TGCGCCAGCAGCTCGGGGACAGGGTGGGCCTACGAGCAGTACTTC
D gene: NA; J gene: TRBJ2-7; V gene: TRBV6-1; CDR3 length: 15; clone size: NA; CDR3 protein: CASSEMVAGNYEQYF; CDR3 DNA: TGTGCCAGCAGTGAAATGGTCGCAGGGAACTACGAGCAGTACTTC
D gene: TRBD2; J gene: TRBJ2-1; V gene: TRBV2; CDR3 length: 14; clone size: NA; CDR3 protein: CASTVVAGEGLQFF; CDR3 DNA: TGTGCCAGCACTGTAGTAGCGGGGGAGGGTTTGCAGTTCTTC
D gene: NA; J gene: TRBJ2-7; V gene: TRBV27; CDR3 length: 14; clone size: NA; CDR3 protein: CASSSVIQGSREYF; CDR3 DNA: TGTGCCAGCAGTTCCGTAATCCAGGGAAGTCGAGAGTACTTC
D gene: TRBD1; J gene: TRBJ2-7; V gene: TRBV7-8; CDR3 length: 15; clone size: NA; CDR3 protein: CASSPRTGGSYEQYF; CDR3 DNA: TGTGCCAGCAGCCCCCGGACAGGGGGCTCCTACGAGCAGTACTTC
D gene: TRBD1; J gene: TRBJ2-3; V gene: TRBV28; CDR3 length: 15; clone size: NA; CDR3 protein: CASSYRGRATDTQYF; CDR3 DNA: TGTGCCAGCAGTTACAGGGGTCGCGCCACAGATACGCAGTATTTT
D gene: NA; J gene: TRBJ2-7; V gene: TRBV7-9; CDR3 length: 12; clone size: few; CDR3 protein: CASSYTSYEQYF; CDR3 DNA: TGTGCCAGCAGCTACACCTCCTACGAGCAGTACTTC
D gene: NA; J gene: TRBJ2-5; V gene: TRBV24-1; CDR3 length: 16; clone size: NA; CDR3 protein: CATSDGRQGKGETQYF; CDR3 DNA: TGTGCCACCAGTGACGGGAGACAGGGTAAGGGGGAGACCCAGTACTTC
D gene: NA; J gene: TRBJ2-1; V gene: TRBV3-1/TRBV3-2; CDR3 length: 14; clone size: NA; CDR3 protein: CASSQEGPHNEQFF; CDR3 DNA: TGTGCCAGCAGCCAAGAGGGGCCCCACAATGAGCAGTTCTTC
D gene: NA; J gene: TRBJ2-5; V gene: TRBV19; CDR3 length: 15; clone size: once; CDR3 protein: CASSIKWGQEETQYF; CDR3 DNA: TGTGCCAGTAGTATTAAGTGGGGGCAGGAAGAGACCCAGTACTTC
D gene: NA; J gene: TRBJ1-2; V gene: TRBV19; CDR3 length: 14; clone size: NA; CDR3 protein: CASSIRRGGAGYTF; CDR3 DNA: TGTGCCAGTAGTATTAGGAGGGGTGGGGCTGGCTACACCTTC
D gene: TRBD2; J gene: TRBJ2-1; V gene: TRBV7-6; CDR3 length: 13; clone size: NA; CDR3 protein: CASSIQRENEQFF; CDR3 DNA: TGTGCCAGCAGCATCCAGCGGGAAAATGAGCAGTTCTTC
D gene: NA; J gene: TRBJ1-5; V gene: TRBV18; CDR3 length: 15; clone size: NA; CDR3 protein: CASSPTTEYNQPQHF; CDR3 DNA: TGTGCCAGCTCACCGACGACAGAATACAATCAGCCCCAGCATTTT
D gene: TRBD2; J gene: TRBJ2-1; V gene: TRBV15; CDR3 length: 20; clone size: NA; CDR3 protein: CATSSPTGLAGEVGYNEQFF; CDR3 DNA: TGTGCCACCAGCAGCCCCACGGGACTAGCGGGAGAGGTTGGGTACAATGAGCAGTTCTTC
D gene: TRBD1; J gene: TRBJ2-2; V gene: TRBV2; CDR3 length: 15; clone size: NA; CDR3 protein: CASSEGDRGLGELFF; CDR3 DNA: TGTGCCAGCAGTGAAGGGGACAGGGGGCTTGGGGAGCTGTTTTTT
D gene: NA; J gene: TRBJ1-2; V gene: TRBV27; CDR3 length: 16; clone size: once; CDR3 protein: CASSALSGALDYGYTF; CDR3 DNA: TGTGCCAGCAGTGCCCTCTCGGGGGCCCTAGACTATGGCTACACCTTC
D gene: TRBD1; J gene: TRBJ1-2; V gene: TRBV10-3; CDR3 length: 15; clone size: NA; CDR3 protein: CAISDGTGGLYGYTF; CDR3 DNA: TGTGCCATCAGTGATGGGACAGGGGGCCTCTATGGCTACACCTTC
D gene: NA; J gene: TRBJ1-2; V gene: TRBV5-1; CDR3 length: 16; clone size: NA; CDR3 protein: CASSLGSSAPTGGYTF; CDR3 DNA: TGCGCCAGCAGCTTGGGGTCCTCGGCCCCGACGGGTGGCTACACCTTC
D gene: NA; J gene: TRBJ2-2; V gene: TRBV30; CDR3 length: 14; clone size: NA; CDR3 protein: CACKSSANTGELFF; CDR3 DNA: TGTGCCTGCAAATCCAGCGCGAACACCGGGGAGCTGTTTTTT
D gene: NA; J gene: TRBJ2-1; V gene: TRBV7-2; CDR3 length: 11; clone size: NA; CDR3 protein: CASSFAGLRFF; CDR3 DNA: TGTGCCAGCAGCTTCGCGGGACTTCGGTTCTTC
D gene: NA; J gene: TRBJ2-1; V gene: TRBV5-1; CDR3 length: 16; clone size: NA; CDR3 protein: CASSAQAASSYNEQFF; CDR3 DNA: TGCGCCAGCAGCGCCCAAGCAGCTAGCTCCTACAATGAGCAGTTCTTC
D gene: NA; J gene: TRBJ1-2; V gene: TRBV10-3; CDR3 length: 13; clone size: NA; CDR3 protein: CAIMDQGLSGYTF; CDR3 DNA: TGTGCCATCATGGACCAGGGACTCAGTGGCTACACCTTC